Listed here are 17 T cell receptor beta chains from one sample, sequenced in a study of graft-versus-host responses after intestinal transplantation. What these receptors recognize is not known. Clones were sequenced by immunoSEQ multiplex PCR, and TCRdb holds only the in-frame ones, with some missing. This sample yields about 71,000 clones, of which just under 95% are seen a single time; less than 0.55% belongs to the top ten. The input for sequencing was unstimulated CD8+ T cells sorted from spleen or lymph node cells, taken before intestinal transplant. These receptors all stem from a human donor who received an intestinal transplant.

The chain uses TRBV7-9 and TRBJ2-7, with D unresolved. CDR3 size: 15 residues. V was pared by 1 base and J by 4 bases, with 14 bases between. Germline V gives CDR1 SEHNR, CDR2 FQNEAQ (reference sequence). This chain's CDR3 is CASSLESGLPYEQYF. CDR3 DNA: TGTGCCAGCAGCTTAGAGTCCGGGCTACCGTACGAGCAGTACTTC.

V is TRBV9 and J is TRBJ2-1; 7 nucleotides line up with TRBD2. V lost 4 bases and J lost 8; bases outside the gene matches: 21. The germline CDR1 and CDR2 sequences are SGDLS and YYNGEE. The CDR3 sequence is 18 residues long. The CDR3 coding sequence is TGTGCCAGCAGCCCACCTCTAGCGGAACTCGGTGGATTCGATGAGCAGTTCTTC. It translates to CASSPPLAELGGFDEQFF.

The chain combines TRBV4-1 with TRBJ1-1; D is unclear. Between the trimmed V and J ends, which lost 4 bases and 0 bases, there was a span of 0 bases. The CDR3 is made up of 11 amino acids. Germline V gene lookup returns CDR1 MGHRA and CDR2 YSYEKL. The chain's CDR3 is CASSLNTEAFF. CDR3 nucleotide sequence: TGCGCCAGCAGCCTGAACACTGAAGCTTTCTTT.

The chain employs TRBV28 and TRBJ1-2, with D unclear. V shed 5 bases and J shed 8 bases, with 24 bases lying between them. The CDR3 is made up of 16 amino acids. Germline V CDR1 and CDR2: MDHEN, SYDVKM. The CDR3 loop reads CASSPRVSRTLSGYTF. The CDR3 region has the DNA TGTGCCAGCAGTCCCCGTGTTTCTCGGACCCTTAGCGGCTACACCTTC.

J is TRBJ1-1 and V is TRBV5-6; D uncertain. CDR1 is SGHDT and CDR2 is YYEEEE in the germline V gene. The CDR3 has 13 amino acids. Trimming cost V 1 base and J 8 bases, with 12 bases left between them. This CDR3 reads CASSLWSELEAFF. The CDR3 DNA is TGTGCCAGCAGCTTGTGGTCCGAGCTGGAAGCTTTCTTT.

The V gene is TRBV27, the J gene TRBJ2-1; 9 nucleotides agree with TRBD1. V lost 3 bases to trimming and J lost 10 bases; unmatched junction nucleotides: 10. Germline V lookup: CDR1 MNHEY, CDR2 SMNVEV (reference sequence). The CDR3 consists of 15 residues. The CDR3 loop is CASSLYSGQGNEQFF. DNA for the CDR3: TGTGCCAGCAGTTTGTATTCGGGACAGGGAAACGAGCAGTTCTTC.

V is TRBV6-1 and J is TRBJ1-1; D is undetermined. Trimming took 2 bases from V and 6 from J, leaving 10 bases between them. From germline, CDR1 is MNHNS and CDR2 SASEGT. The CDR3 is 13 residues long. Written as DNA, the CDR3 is TGTGCCAGCAGTGAATCCGGGTACGCTGAAGCTTTCTTT. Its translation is CASSESGYAEAFF.

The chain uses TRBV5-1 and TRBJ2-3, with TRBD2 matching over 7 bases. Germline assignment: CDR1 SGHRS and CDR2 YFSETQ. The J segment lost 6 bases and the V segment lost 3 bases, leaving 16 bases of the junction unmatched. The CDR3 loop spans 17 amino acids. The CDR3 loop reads CASSSYGLVIGLDTQYF. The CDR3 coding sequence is TGCGCCAGCAGCTCTTACGGACTAGTAATCGGGTTGGATACGCAGTATTTT.

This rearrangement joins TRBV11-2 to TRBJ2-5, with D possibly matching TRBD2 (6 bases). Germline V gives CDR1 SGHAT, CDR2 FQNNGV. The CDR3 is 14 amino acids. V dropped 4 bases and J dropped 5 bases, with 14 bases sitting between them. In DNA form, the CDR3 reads TGTGCCAGCAGCTCGGAGCCCCGGGGGGAGACCCAGTACTTC. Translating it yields CASSSEPRGETQYF.

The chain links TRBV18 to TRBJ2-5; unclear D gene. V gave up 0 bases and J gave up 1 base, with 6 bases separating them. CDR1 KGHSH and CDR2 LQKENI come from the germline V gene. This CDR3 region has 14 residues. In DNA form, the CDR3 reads TGTGCCAGCTCACCACCGCACGGCCAAGAGACCCAGTACTTC. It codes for CASSPPHGQETQYF. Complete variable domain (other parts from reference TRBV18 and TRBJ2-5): NAGVMQNPRHLVRRRGQEARLRCSPMKGHSHVYWYRQLPEEGLKFMVYLQKENIIDESGMPKERFSAEFPKEGPSILRIQQVVRGDSAAYFCASSPPHGQETQYFGPGTRLLVL.

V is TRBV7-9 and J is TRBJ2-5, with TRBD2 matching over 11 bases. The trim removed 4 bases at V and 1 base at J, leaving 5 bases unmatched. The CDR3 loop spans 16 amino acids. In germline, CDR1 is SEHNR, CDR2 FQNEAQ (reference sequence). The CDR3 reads CASSYLTSGIQETQYF. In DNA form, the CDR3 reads TGTGCCAGCAGCTATTTGACTAGCGGGATCCAAGAGACCCAGTACTTC.

The DNA of the CDR3 is TGTGCCAGCAGCCAAGATCTAGCGGCGGGGGAGCTGTTTTTT. This translates into CASSQDLAAGELFF. The chain links TRBV4-2 to TRBJ2-2; the match to TRBD2 covers 7 bases. Germline V CDR1 and CDR2: LGHNA, YNFKEQ. The CDR3 is 14 residues long. The J segment lost 8 bases and the V segment lost 0 bases, leaving 3 bases of the junction unmatched.

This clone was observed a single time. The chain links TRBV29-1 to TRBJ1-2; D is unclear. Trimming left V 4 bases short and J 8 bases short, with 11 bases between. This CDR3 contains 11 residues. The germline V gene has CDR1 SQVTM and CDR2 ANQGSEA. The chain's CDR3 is CSVAREGGYTF. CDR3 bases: TGCAGCGTTGCCCGGGAGGGCGGCTACACCTTC.

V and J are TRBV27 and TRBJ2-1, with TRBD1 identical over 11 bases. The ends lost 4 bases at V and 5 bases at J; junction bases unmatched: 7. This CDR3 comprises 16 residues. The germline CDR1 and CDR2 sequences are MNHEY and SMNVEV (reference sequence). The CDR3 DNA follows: TGTGCCAGCAGTTCTCCACCGGGACAGGGGGACAATGAGCAGTTCTTC. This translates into CASSSPPGQGDNEQFF.

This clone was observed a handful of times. Here the CDR3 DNA reads TGTGCCAGCAGCCCCTGGGGTCAGGGAGCAACTAATGAAAAACTGTTTTTT. Amino acids: CASSPWGQGATNEKLFF. This chain joins TRBV7-9 and TRBJ1-4; perhaps TRBD1 as D (5 bases). Trimming removed 5 bases from V and 0 bases from J, with 16 bases in between. Germline V CDR1 and CDR2: SEHNR, FQNEAQ (reference sequence). This CDR3 has 17 amino acids.

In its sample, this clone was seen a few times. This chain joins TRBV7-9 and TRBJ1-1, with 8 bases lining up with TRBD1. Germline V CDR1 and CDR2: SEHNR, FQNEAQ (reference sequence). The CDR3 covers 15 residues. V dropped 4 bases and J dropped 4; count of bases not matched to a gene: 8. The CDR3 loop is CASSWIQGGGTEAFF. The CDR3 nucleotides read TGTGCCAGCAGCTGGATACAGGGGGGGGGCACTGAAGCTTTCTTT.

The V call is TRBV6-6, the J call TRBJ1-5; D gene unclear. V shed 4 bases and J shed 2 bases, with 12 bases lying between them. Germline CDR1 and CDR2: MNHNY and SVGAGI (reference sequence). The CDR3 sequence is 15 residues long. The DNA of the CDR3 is TGTGCCAGCAGTTCCGGGCCAGGTGGCAATCAGCCCCAGCATTTT. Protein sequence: CASSSGPGGNQPQHF.